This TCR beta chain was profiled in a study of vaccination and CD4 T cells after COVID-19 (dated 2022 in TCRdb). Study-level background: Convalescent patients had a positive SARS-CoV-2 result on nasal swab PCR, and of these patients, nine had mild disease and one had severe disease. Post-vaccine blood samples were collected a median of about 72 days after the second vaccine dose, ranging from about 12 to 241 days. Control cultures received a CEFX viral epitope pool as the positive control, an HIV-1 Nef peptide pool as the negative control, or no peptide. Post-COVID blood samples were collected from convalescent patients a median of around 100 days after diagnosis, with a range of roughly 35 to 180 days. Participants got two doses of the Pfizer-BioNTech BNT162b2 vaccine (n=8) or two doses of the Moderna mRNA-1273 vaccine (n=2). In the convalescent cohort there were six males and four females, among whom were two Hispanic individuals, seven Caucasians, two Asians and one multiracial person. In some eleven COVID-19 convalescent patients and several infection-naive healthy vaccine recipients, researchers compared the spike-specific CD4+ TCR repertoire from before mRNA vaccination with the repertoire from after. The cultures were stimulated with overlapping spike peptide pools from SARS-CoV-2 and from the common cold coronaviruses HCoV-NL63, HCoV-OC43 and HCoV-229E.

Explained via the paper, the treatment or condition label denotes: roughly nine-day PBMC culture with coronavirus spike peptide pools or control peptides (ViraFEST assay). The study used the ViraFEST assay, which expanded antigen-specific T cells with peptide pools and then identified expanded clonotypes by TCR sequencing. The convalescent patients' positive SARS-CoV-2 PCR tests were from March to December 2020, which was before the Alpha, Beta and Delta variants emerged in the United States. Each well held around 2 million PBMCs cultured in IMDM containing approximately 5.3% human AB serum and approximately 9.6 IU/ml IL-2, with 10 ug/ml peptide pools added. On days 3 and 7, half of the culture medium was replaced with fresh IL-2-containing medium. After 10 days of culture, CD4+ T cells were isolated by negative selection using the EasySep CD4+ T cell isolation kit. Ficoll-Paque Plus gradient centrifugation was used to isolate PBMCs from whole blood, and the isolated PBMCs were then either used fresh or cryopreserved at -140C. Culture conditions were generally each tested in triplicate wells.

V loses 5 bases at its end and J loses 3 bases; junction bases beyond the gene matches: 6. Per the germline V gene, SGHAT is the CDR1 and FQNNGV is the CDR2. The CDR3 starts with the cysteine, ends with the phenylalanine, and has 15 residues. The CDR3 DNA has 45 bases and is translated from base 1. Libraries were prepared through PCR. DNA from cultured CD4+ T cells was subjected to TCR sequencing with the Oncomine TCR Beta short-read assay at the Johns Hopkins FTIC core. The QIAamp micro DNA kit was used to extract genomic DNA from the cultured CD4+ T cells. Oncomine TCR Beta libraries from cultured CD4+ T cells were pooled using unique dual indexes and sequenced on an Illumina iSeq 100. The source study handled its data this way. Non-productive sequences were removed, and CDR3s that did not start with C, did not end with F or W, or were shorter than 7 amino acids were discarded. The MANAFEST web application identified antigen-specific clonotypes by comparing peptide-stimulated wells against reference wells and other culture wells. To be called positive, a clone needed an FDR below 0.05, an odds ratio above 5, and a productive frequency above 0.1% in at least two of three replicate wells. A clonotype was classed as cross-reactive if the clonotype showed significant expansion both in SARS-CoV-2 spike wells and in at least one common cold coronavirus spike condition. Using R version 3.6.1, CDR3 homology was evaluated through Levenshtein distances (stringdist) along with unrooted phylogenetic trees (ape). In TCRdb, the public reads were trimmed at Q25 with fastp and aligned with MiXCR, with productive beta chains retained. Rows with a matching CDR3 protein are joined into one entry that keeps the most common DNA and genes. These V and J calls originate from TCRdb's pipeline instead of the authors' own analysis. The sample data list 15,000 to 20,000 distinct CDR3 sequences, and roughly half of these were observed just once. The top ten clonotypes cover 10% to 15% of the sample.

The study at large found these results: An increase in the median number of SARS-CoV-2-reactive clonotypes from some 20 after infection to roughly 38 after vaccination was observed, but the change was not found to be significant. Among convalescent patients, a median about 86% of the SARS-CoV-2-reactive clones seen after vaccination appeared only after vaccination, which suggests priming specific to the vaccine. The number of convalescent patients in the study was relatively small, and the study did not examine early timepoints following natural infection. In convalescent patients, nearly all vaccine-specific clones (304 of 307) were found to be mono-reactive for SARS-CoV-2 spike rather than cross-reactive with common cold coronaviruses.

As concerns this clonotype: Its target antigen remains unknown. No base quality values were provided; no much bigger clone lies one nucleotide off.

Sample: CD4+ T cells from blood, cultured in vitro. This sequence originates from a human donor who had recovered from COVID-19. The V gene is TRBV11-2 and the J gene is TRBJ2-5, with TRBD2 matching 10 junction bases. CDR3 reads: CASSPRLAGKETQYF. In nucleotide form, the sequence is TGTGCCAGCAGCCCTCGACTAGCGGGTAAAGAGACCCAGTACTTC.